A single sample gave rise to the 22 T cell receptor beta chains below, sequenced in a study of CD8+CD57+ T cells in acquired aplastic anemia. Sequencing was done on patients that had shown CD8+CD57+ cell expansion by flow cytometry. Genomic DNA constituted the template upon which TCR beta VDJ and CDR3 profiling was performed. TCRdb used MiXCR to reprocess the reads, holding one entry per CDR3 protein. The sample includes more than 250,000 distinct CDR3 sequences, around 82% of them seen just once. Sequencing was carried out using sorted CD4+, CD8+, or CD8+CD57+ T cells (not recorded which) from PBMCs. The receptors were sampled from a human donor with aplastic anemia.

CDR3 sequence: CASSLAGGPENEQFF. CDR3 nucleotides: TGTGCCAGCAGCTTAGCGGGGGGACCCGAAAATGAGCAGTTCTTC. The rearrangement links TRBV7-8 to TRBJ2-1; TRBD2 is a possible D gene (6 bases). Trimming shortened V by 0 bases and J by 7 bases, and 13 bases separated the two germline ends. CDR3 size: 15 residues. In germline, CDR1 is SGHVS, CDR2 FQNEAQ.

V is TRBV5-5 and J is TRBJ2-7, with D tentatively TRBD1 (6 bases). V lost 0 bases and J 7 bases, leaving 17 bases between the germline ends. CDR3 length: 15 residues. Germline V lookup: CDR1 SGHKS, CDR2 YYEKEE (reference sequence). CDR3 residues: CASSLDRAGSEEQYF. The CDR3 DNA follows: TGTGCCAGCAGCTTGGACAGGGCAGGGAGTGAGGAGCAGTACTTC.

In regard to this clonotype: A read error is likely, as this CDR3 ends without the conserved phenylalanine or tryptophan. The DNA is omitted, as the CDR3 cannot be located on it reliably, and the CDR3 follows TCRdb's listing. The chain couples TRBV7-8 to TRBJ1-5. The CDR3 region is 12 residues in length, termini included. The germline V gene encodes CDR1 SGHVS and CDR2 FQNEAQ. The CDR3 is CASSLSPDPPPL.

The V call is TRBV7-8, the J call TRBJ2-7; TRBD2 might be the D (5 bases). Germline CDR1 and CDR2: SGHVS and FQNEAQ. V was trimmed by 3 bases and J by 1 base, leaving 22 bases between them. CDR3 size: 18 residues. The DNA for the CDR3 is TGTGCCAGCAGCTTTCCTGGAGGCCCCGCAACGCAGTCCTACGAGCAGTACGTC. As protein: CASSFPGGPATQSYEQYV.

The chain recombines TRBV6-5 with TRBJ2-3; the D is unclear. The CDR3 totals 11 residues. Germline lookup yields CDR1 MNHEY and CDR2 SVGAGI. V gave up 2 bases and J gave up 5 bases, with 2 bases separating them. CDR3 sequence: CASSYEDTQYF. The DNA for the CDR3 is TGTGCCAGCAGTTACGAAGATACGCAGTATTTT.

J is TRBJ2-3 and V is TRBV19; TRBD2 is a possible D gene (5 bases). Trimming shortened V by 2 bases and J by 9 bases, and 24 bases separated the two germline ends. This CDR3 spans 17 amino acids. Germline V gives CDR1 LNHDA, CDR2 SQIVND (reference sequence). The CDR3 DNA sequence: TGTGCCAGTAGTATACCGACTCTAGCCGGAAAGAAAGAGACGCAGTATTTT. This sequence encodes CASSIPTLAGKKETQYF.

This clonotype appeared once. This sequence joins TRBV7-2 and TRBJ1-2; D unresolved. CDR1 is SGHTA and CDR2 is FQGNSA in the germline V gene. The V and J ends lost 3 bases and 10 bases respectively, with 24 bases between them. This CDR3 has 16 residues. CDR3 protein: CASSLTSGSGDTHYTF. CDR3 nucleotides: TGTGCCAGCAGCTTGACTAGCGGGAGCGGAGATACGCACTACACCTTC.

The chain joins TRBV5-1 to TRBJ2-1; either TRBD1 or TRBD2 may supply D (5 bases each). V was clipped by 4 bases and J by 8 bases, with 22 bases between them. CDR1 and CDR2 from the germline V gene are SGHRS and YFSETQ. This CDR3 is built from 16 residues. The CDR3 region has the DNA TGCGCCAGCAGCCCCAGGCCCCGGGACGGTCAGGATGAGCAGTTCTTC. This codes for CASSPRPRDGQDEQFF.

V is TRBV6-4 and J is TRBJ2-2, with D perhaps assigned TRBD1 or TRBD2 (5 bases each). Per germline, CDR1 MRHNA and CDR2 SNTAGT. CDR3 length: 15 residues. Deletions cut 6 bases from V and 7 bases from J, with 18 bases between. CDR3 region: CASRHQPEGSGELFF. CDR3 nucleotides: TGTGCCAGCAGGCACCAACCTGAGGGGAGCGGGGAGCTGTTTTTT.

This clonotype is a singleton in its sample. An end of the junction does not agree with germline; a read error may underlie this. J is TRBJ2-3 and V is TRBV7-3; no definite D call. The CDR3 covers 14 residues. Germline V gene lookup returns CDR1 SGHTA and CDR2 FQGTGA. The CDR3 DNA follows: TGTGCCAGCAGCTTAGCAGATGCGCCCGACAAGAAGTCCTTT. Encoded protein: CASSLADAPDKKSF.

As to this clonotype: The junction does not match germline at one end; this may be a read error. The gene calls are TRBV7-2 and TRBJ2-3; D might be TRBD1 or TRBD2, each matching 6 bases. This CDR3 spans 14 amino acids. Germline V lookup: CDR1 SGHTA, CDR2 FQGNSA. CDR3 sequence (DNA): TGTGCCAGCAGTATAGGGGGGCCGGCAACATCAGATGGCTTT. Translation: CASSIGGPATSDGF.

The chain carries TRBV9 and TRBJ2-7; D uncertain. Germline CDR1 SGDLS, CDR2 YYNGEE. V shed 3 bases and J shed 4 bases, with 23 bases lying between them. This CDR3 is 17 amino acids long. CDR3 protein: CASSGRVQMATPYEQYF. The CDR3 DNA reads TGTGCCAGCAGCGGCCGGGTCCAGATGGCTACACCTTACGAGCAGTACTTC.

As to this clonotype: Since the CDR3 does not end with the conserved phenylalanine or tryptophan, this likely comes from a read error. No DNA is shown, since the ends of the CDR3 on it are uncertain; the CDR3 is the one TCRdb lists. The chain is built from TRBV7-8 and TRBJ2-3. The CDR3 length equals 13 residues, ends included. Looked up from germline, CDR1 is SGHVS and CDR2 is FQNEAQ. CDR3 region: CASSLAGRDKTQY.

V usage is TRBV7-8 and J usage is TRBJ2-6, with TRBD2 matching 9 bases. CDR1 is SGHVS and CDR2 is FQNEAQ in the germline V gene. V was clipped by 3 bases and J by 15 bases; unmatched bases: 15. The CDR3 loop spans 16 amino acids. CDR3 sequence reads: CASSFEGGGGANSLTF. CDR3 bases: TGTGCCAGCAGCTTTGAGGGAGGCGGGGGGGCCAATTCCCTGACTTTC.

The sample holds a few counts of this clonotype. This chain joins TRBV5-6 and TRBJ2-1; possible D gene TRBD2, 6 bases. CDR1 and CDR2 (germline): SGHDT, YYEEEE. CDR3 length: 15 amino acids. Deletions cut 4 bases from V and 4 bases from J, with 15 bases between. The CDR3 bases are TGTGCCAGCAGCCCCGTTGACGGGAGTTACAATGAGCAGTTCTTC. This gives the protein CASSPVDGSYNEQFF.

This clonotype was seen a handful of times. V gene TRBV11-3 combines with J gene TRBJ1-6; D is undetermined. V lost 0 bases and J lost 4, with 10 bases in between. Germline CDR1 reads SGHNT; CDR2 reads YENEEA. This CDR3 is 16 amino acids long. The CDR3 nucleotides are TGTGCCAGCAGCTTAGAGGAGGCCGGTTATAATTCACCCCTCCACTTT. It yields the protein CASSLEEAGYNSPLHF. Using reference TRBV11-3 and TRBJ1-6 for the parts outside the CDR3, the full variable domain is EAGVVQSPRYKIIEKKQPVAFWCNPISGHNTLYWYLQNLGQGPELLIRYENEEAVDDSQLPKDRFSAERLKGVDSTLKIQPAELGDSAVYLCASSLEEAGYNSPLHFGNGTRLTVT.

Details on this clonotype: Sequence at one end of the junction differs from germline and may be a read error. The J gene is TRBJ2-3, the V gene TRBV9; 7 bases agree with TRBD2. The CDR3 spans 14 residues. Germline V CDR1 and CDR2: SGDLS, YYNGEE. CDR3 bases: TGTGCCAGCAGTGATGGGGGGGTCCATGATAAGCAGTATTTT. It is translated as CASSDGGVHDKQYF. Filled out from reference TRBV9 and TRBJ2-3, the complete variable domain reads DSGVTQTPKHLITATGQRVTLRCSPRSGDLSVYWYQQSLDQGLQFLIQYYNGEERAKGNILERFSAQQFPDLHSELNLSSLELGDSALYFCASSDGGVHDKQYFGPGTRLTVL.

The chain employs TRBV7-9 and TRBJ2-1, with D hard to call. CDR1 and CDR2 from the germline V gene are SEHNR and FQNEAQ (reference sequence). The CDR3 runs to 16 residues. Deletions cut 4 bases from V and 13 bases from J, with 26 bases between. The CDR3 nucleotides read TGTGCCAGCAGCTCCCCAGATACGCAGTGTTTTGGCGAACAGTTCTTC. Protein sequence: CASSSPDTQCFGEQFF. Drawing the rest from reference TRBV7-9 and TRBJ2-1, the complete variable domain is DTGVSQNPRHKITKRGQNVTFRCDPISEHNRLYWYRQTLGQGPEFLTYFQNEAQLEKSRLLSDRFSAERPKGSFSTLEIQRTEQGDSAMYLCASSSPDTQCFGEQFFGPGTRLTVL.

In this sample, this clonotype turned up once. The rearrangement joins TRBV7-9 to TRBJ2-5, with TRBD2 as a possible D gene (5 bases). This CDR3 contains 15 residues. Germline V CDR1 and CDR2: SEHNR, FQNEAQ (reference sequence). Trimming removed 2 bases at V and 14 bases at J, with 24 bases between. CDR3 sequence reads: CASSLIPGELDFGYF. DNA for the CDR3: TGTGCCAGCAGCTTAATACCCGGGGAGCTGGATTTTGGATACTTC.

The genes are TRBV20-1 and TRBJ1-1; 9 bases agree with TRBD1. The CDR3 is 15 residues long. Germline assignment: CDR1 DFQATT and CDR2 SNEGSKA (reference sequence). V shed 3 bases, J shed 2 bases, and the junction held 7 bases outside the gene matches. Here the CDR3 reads CSASDGDRDNTEAFF. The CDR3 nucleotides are TGCAGTGCTAGTGACGGGGACAGGGACAACACTGAAGCTTTCTTT.

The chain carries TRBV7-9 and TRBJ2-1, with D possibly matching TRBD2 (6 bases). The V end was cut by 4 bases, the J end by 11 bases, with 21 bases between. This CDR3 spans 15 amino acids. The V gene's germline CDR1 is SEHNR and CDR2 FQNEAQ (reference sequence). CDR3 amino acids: CASSWDSGANTQQFF. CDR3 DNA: TGTGCCAGCAGCTGGGATAGCGGTGCCAATACTCAGCAGTTCTTC.

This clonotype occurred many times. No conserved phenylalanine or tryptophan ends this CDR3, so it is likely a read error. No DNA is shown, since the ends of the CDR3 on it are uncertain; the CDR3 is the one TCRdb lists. Here the CDR3 reads CASSMDRG. The genes are TRBV5-1 and TRBJ2-2. The CDR3 contains 8 residues when both ends are counted. From germline, CDR1 is SGHRS and CDR2 YFSETQ.